The 26 T cell receptor beta chains reported below all come from one sample, sequenced in a study of T-cell memory formation after mild COVID-19 (dated by TCRdb to 2020 to 2022). The protocol used for the library was 5' RACE. Sequencing relied on an Illumina NovaSeq 6000. The public sequencing data were trimmed at Q25 with fastp and processed into clonotypes with MiXCR by TCRdb, which kept only in-frame beta chains. Each entry is one CDR3 protein sequence, shown with its most common DNA and genes. Within this sample are 29,000 or so distinct CDR3 sequences, with 15% to 20% of them counted one time only. The ten largest clonotypes hold more than 1.3% of the sample. The sequenced sample consisted of PBMCs or a T cell subset sorted from them (not recorded which). The receptor set was obtained from an adult who had mild COVID-19 (a few samples of this study predate the infection). The sample titles of this study are shuffled in the database, so cell type and time point are left out.

A few counts support this clonotype. CDR3: CASRRLVANTGELFF. The CDR3 coding sequence is TGTGCCAGCAGGAGACTGGTCGCGAACACCGGGGAGCTGTTTTTT. The chain links TRBV12-3 or TRBV12-4 to TRBJ2-2; no firm D call. The CDR3 contains 15 residues. Trimming stripped 6 bases from V and 0 bases from J, with 11 bases between.

The V call is TRBV20-1, the J call TRBJ2-7, with no clear D. The CDR3 extends over 14 amino acids. Germline-derived CDR1 and CDR2 are DFQATT and SNEGSKA (reference sequence). The ends were cut back, 5 bases at V and 0 bases at J, with 14 bases in the middle. The CDR3 spells CSAPPTESSYEQYF. The CDR3, as DNA: TGCAGTGCTCCTCCGACGGAAAGCTCCTACGAGCAGTACTTC.

By frequency in the sample, this clonotype is medium-sized (0.01 to 0.1%). The rearrangement links TRBV6-4 to TRBJ1-1, with TRBD1 identical over 9 bases. V lost 4 bases, J lost 7 bases, and 7 bases stayed unmatched. The CDR3 consists of 14 residues. The germline CDR1 and CDR2 sequences are MRHNA and SNTAGT. CDR3 in DNA: TGTGCCAGCAGTGCGGTACAGGGGGCTGGTGAAGCTTTCTTT. It encodes CASSAVQGAGEAFF.

This clonotype has more than one count but fewer than ten. V and J are TRBV12-5 and TRBJ1-3, with D unclear. CDR3 length: 15 residues. CDR1 is LGHNT, CDR2 FRNRAP, per germline. V lost 4 bases and J 0 bases, leaving 10 bases between the germline ends. The chain's CDR3 is CASGSPASSGNTIYF. The CDR3 DNA sequence: TGTGCTAGTGGTTCTCCAGCCAGCTCTGGAAACACCATATATTTT.

This clonotype was picked up a small number of times. This rearrangement joins TRBV21-1 to TRBJ2-7; TRBD2 is taken as the D call from the table, unchecked against the DNA. TRBV21-1 is marked as a pseudogene. This CDR3 comprises 15 residues. Written as DNA, the CDR3 is TGTGCCAGCAGCACCAGACTAGCGGGAGGCTACGAGCAGTACTTC. It translates to CASSTRLAGGYEQYF.

This clonotype was detected many times. This chain joins TRBV20-1 and TRBJ1-5; 10 bases match TRBD1. Trimming took 3 bases from V and 9 from J; bases not matched to a gene: 8. The germline V gene has CDR1 DFQATT and CDR2 SNEGSKA (reference sequence). The CDR3 contains 14 residues. In DNA, the CDR3 is TGCAGTGCTAGGGGGGACAGGGGAACAGGGCCCCAGCATTTT. Protein: CSARGDRGTGPQHF.

At least ten counts were recorded for this clonotype. The chain carries TRBV18 and TRBJ1-5; D unresolved. The CDR3 spans 14 residues. Per germline, CDR1 KGHSH and CDR2 LQKENI. The V and J ends lost 2 bases and 2 bases respectively, with 7 bases between them. CDR3 nucleotide sequence: TGTGCCAGCTCACCATCGACGGGCAATCAGCCCCAGCATTTT. Translating it yields CASSPSTGNQPQHF.

The chain uses TRBV14 and TRBJ2-1; 7 bases fit TRBD2. Trimming cost V 5 bases and J 4 bases; bases outside gene matches: 11. Looked up from germline, CDR1 is SGHDN and CDR2 is FVKESK. The CDR3 has 16 amino acids. The CDR3 nucleotides read TGTGCCAGCAGCAGAGGAGGACTAGTTTCATACAATGAGCAGTTCTTC. This encodes CASSRGGLVSYNEQFF.

This clonotype showed up many times. The chain combines TRBV6-2 or TRBV6-3 with TRBJ2-5, with TRBD1 identical over 7 bases. The germline CDR1 and CDR2 sequences are MNHEY and SVGEGT. V shed 2 bases and J 5 bases; nucleotides not matched to a gene: 8. The CDR3 loop spans 15 amino acids. The CDR3 DNA reads as TGTGCCAGCAGTTACACCGGGACAGCCGCGGAGACCCAGTACTTC. The encoded protein is CASSYTGTAAETQYF.

The rearrangement links TRBV28 to TRBJ2-1; 7 bases align to TRBD2. V lost 7 bases and J lost 9; bases outside the gene matches: 9. Germline V gene data show CDR1 as MDHEN and CDR2 as SYDVKM. The CDR3 consists of 13 residues. CDR3 amino acids: CASIETSLGEQFF. In DNA, the CDR3 is TGTGCCAGCATAGAGACTAGCTTGGGTGAGCAGTTCTTC.

Ten or more counts support this clonotype. The chain recombines TRBV5-1 with TRBJ2-5; the D is unclear. In germline, CDR1 is SGHRS, CDR2 YFSETQ. The CDR3 length is 16 residues. The V and J ends lost 2 bases and 0 bases respectively, with 14 bases between them. The CDR3 DNA reads as TGCGCCAGCAGCTTAAAGTGGGAACTGTACCAAGAGACCCAGTACTTC. Amino acid sequence: CASSLKWELYQETQYF.

The chain recombines TRBV7-9 with TRBJ1-6, with D possibly being TRBD1 (6 bases). Trimming stripped 1 base from V and 13 bases from J, with 8 bases between. The CDR3 runs to 12 residues. The V gene's germline CDR1 is SEHNR and CDR2 FQNEAQ (reference sequence). The CDR3 loop reads CASSLETGPLHF. Here the CDR3 DNA reads TGTGCCAGCAGCTTAGAGACAGGCCCCCTCCACTTT.

The table lists this clonotype with many counts. The CDR3 is CATSDPRSEYGSGDGNQPQHF. The CDR3 coding sequence is TGTGCCACCAGTGACCCCCGGTCGGAGTATGGATCGGGGGACGGCAATCAGCCCCAGCATTTT. This chain joins TRBV24-1 and TRBJ1-5; a possible D gene is TRBD1 (5 bases). The V end was cut by 4 bases, the J end by 2 bases, with 29 bases between. The CDR3 is 21 amino acids. Germline loops: CDR1 KGHDR, CDR2 SFDVKD.

Ten or more counts support this clonotype. The junction differs from germline at one of its ends, possibly a read error. This rearrangement joins TRBV5-1 to TRBJ2-7; D remains ambiguous. Germline assignment: CDR1 SGHRS and CDR2 YFSETQ. The CDR3 extends over 13 amino acids. CDR3 region: CDSSYGDSYEQYF. DNA of the CDR3: TGCGACAGCAGCTACGGAGACTCCTACGAGCAGTACTTC.

This clonotype was counted many times. The CDR3 loop reads CASSQDSPATQYF. In DNA form, the CDR3 reads TGTGCCAGCAGCCAAGACTCACCGGCTACGCAGTATTTT. The rearrangement joins TRBV3-1 to TRBJ2-3; D ambiguous. The V and J ends lost 0 bases and 8 bases respectively, with 9 bases between them. This CDR3 is built from 13 residues. Germline V CDR1 and CDR2: LGHDT, YNNKEL (reference sequence).

This clonotype was recorded at least ten times. The chain employs TRBV4-2 and TRBJ2-7, with TRBD1 identical over 12 bases. The V and J ends lost 2 bases and 0 bases, in that order; junction bases with no gene match: 17. Germline assignment: CDR1 LGHNA and CDR2 YNFKEQ. The CDR3 extends over 21 amino acids. The chain's CDR3 is CASSQPLGGDRGLASSYEQYF. CDR3 DNA sequence: TGTGCCAGCAGCCAACCCCTCGGGGGGGACAGGGGGCTTGCGAGCTCCTACGAGCAGTACTTC.

V is TRBV19 and J is TRBJ1-5; D unresolved. Trimming cost V 4 bases and J 2 bases, with 12 bases left between them. CDR1 is LNHDA and CDR2 is SQIVND in the germline V gene (reference sequence). This CDR3 is built from 15 residues. The CDR3 loop reads CASSNPSSGNQPQHF. The DNA for the CDR3 is TGTGCCAGTAGTAACCCGAGCTCCGGCAATCAGCCCCAGCATTTT.

The chain is built from TRBV6-2 or TRBV6-3 and TRBJ1-3; D is unresolved. V lost 2 bases, J lost 0 bases, and 11 bases lay in between. Germline V CDR1 and CDR2: MNHEY, SVGEGT. The CDR3 spans 16 residues. CDR3 amino acids: CASSYLTGSSGNTIYF. Here the CDR3 DNA reads TGTGCCAGCAGTTACCTCACCGGGAGCTCTGGAAACACCATATATTTT.

As DNA, the CDR3 is TGTGCCAGCAGCTTAGGGAGAAAGCAGGTGAACACTGAAGCTTTCTTT. This translates into CASSLGRKQVNTEAFF. V gene TRBV5-4 combines with J gene TRBJ1-1; D not resolved. CDR1 is SGHNT and CDR2 is YYREEE in the germline V gene (reference sequence). The CDR3 extends over 16 amino acids. V lost 2 bases to trimming and J lost 0 bases, with 14 bases between them.

This clonotype was observed many times. V is TRBV12-3 or TRBV12-4 and J is TRBJ2-3; D is unresolved. Trimming took off 1 base at V and 1 base at J, with 9 bases between the two ends. This CDR3 is built from 15 residues. CDR3 bases: TGTGCCAGCAGTTTAGGTGGGATTGGCACAGATACGCAGTATTTT. Protein: CASSLGGIGTDTQYF.

V usage is TRBV7-9 and J usage is TRBJ2-7; possible D gene TRBD1, 6 bases. V lost 0 bases, J lost 2 bases, and 11 bases lay in between. Germline V lookup: CDR1 SEHNR, CDR2 FQNEAQ (reference sequence). This CDR3 comprises 15 residues. This CDR3 reads CASSLAYRGTYEQYF. In DNA, the CDR3 is TGTGCCAGCAGCTTAGCCTATAGGGGGACCTACGAGCAGTACTTC.

This clonotype was observed many times. J is TRBJ1-2 and V is TRBV29-1; D is uncertain. Germline lookup yields CDR1 SQVTM and CDR2 ANQGSEA. Trimming cost V 6 bases and J 7 bases, with 12 bases left between them. This CDR3 has 11 amino acids. The CDR3 loop reads CSVALGLGYTF. CDR3 DNA: TGCAGCGTCGCCCTCGGGCTTGGCTACACCTTC.

The J gene is TRBJ1-5, the V gene TRBV18; the match to TRBD1 covers 7 bases. CDR3 length equals 14 residues. With 6 bases clipped from V and 2 bases from J, the junction kept 4 bases outside the gene matches. Germline-derived CDR1 and CDR2 are KGHSH and LQKENI. The CDR3 bases are TGTGCCAGCTCGGAGGGACAGCGCAATCAGCCCCAGCATTTT. This codes for CASSEGQRNQPQHF.

The sample holds many counts of this clonotype. This sequence joins TRBV20-1 and TRBJ2-1; 11 nucleotides agree with TRBD2. Germline V lookup: CDR1 DFQATT, CDR2 SNEGSKA (reference sequence). J gave up 3 bases and V 5 bases, and 0 bases lay outside the gene matches. This CDR3 comprises 13 residues. CDR3 bases: TGCAGTGCTGGGACTAGCGGCTACAATGAGCAGTTCTTC. This codes for CSAGTSGYNEQFF.

This clonotype has ten or more counts. V usage is TRBV4-3 and J usage is TRBJ2-2; 8 nucleotides match TRBD1. Germline lookup yields CDR1 LGHNA and CDR2 YSLEER. CDR3 length: 16 amino acids. V shed 1 base and J 4 bases; nucleotides not matched to a gene: 5. The CDR3 here is CASSQGTGLVTGELFF. In DNA, the CDR3 is TGCGCCAGCAGCCAAGGGACAGGGTTGGTCACCGGGGAGCTGTTTTTT.

This clonotype was found many times. The V gene is TRBV18, the J gene TRBJ2-1, with TRBD2 identical over 9 bases. This CDR3 is 16 amino acids long. Germline lookup yields CDR1 KGHSH and CDR2 LQKENI. V shed 3 bases and J 4 bases; nucleotides not matched to a gene: 7. CDR3 in amino acids: CASSPTLAGSYNEQFF. The CDR3 DNA sequence: TGTGCCAGCTCACCCACCCTAGCGGGAAGTTACAATGAGCAGTTCTTC.